These 28 T cell receptor beta chains came from one sample sequenced in a study of early T cells in non-severe SARS-CoV-2 infection. In TCRdb, the 5' RACE reads were re-called with MiXCR into one record per CDR3 protein. The sample contains 45,000 or so distinct CDR3 sequences, about 11% of which appear only once. The sample comprised whole blood. The receptors were gathered from an adult who was a healthcare worker with PCR-confirmed SARS-CoV-2 infection or an uninfected control (not recorded which).

At least ten counts were recorded for this clonotype. The chain combines TRBV28 with TRBJ1-4; 8 nucleotides align to TRBD1. CDR3 length: 15 residues. CDR1 is MDHEN and CDR2 is SYDVKM in the germline V gene. After removal of 2 bases from V and 7 bases from J, the junction contained 6 bases not matched to a gene. CDR3 loop: CASSLPQGGFEKLFF. The DNA for the CDR3 is TGTGCCAGCAGTTTACCACAGGGGGGGTTTGAAAAACTGTTTTTT.

In this sample, this clonotype turned up once. With a much larger clone just one base away, this may be a read error. V usage is TRBV6-6 and J usage is TRBJ2-2; a weak D match, TRBD2 (6 bases). CDR1 MNHNY and CDR2 SVGAGI come from the germline V gene (reference sequence). This CDR3 has 12 residues. The CDR3 here is CASTGVAGGLFF. Written as DNA, the CDR3 is TGTGCCAGCACGGGGGTCGCCGGGGGGCTGTTTTTT.

The chain is built from TRBV12-3 or TRBV12-4 and TRBJ2-3; D is unclear. Trimming took off 5 bases at V and 6 bases at J, with 9 bases between the two ends. This CDR3 contains 12 residues. DNA of the CDR3: TGTGCCAGCAGTCCCGGTAGGGATACGCAGTATTTT. This sequence encodes CASSPGRDTQYF.

This clonotype was seen repeatedly, ten times or more. The V call is TRBV7-9, the J call TRBJ2-3; 11 nucleotides line up with TRBD2. Germline trimming cut 5 bases from V and 0 bases from J; bases unmatched to any gene: 4. The CDR3 totals 16 residues. Germline CDR1 reads SEHNR; CDR2 reads FQNEAQ (reference sequence). CDR3 DNA: TGTGCCAGCAGCCCTACTAGCGGGGGTAGCACAGATACGCAGTATTTT. It encodes CASSPTSGGSTDTQYF.

This clonotype was recorded many times. This chain links TRBV28 with TRBJ1-3, with D unresolved. CDR1 and CDR2 (germline): MDHEN, SYDVKM. V lost 7 bases and J lost 0, with 10 bases in between. This CDR3 comprises 14 residues. CDR3 nucleotide sequence: TGTGCCAGCAACGACGTCCACTCTGGAAACACCATATATTTT. Its translation is CASNDVHSGNTIYF.

This clonotype appeared a few times. The chain is built from TRBV10-3 and TRBJ1-2; unclear D gene. The V gene lost 5 bases and the J gene lost 4 bases, with 14 bases spanning the gap. This CDR3 contains 14 residues. In germline, CDR1 is ENHRY, CDR2 SYGVKD. DNA of the CDR3: TGTGCCATCAGTATAGGAGATCGGGTCTATGGCTACACCTTC. Translation: CAISIGDRVYGYTF.

This clonotype was observed a handful of times. This CDR3 reads CASSVGADTQYF. CDR3 coding DNA: TGTGCCAGCAGCGTAGGGGCAGATACGCAGTATTTT. V usage is TRBV9 and J usage is TRBJ2-3, with D unclear. Per germline, CDR1 SGDLS and CDR2 YYNGEE. Trimming shortened V by 0 bases and J by 4 bases, and 3 bases separated the two germline ends. The CDR3 is 12 amino acids.

The chain employs TRBV18 and TRBJ2-5; 7 bases line up with TRBD2. The CDR3 has 15 residues. In germline, CDR1 is KGHSH, CDR2 LQKENI. V was pared by 3 bases and J by 2 bases, with 6 bases of the junction left unmatched. CDR3 amino acids: CASSPAGVGQETQYF. CDR3 coding DNA: TGTGCCAGCTCACCTGCGGGGGTTGGGCAAGAGACCCAGTACTTC. Full variable domain (remainder filled in from reference TRBV18 and TRBJ2-5): NAGVMQNPRHLVRRRGQEARLRCSPMKGHSHVYWYRQLPEEGLKFMVYLQKENIIDESGMPKERFSAEFPKEGPSILRIQQVVRGDSAAYFCASSPAGVGQETQYFGPGTRLLVL.

This clonotype was seen ten or more times. Here the CDR3 DNA reads TGTGCCAGCAGCCTCGGACTAGCGGGTAACTCCTACGAGCAGTACTTC. It is translated as CASSLGLAGNSYEQYF. V is TRBV6-6 and J is TRBJ2-7, with TRBD2 matching over 11 bases. Trimming at V came to 6 bases and at J to 0 bases, leaving 7 bases not matched to a gene. Germline CDR1 and CDR2: MNHNY and SVGAGI (reference sequence). The CDR3 extends over 16 amino acids.

The chain uses TRBV24-1 and TRBJ2-5; D is tentatively TRBD1 or TRBD2 (5 bases each). This CDR3 is built from 15 residues. V lost 1 base and J lost 4, with 12 bases in between. Germline V gene lookup returns CDR1 KGHDR and CDR2 SFDVKD. The CDR3 here is CATSDLRDRGETQYF. The DNA for the CDR3 is TGTGCCACCAGTGATTTAAGGGACCGGGGAGAGACCCAGTACTTC.

For the CDR3, the DNA is TGTGCCAGCAGCTTGACAGGGAACATGAACACTGAAGCTTTCTTT. Its protein product is CASSLTGNMNTEAFF. This rearrangement joins TRBV7-9 to TRBJ1-1, with 7 bases identical to TRBD1. This CDR3 has 15 amino acids. J gave up 0 bases and V 3 bases, and 4 bases lay outside the gene matches. Germline V gene lookup returns CDR1 SEHNR and CDR2 FQNEAQ (reference sequence).

At least ten counts were recorded for this clonotype. The V gene is TRBV18, the J gene TRBJ1-5; no definite D call. V lost 6 bases and J 0 bases, leaving 15 bases between the germline ends. This CDR3 comprises 16 residues. The germline gives CDR1 KGHSH, CDR2 LQKENI. CDR3 amino acids: CASSSQAEISNQPQHF. CDR3 coding DNA: TGTGCCAGCTCCTCGCAGGCTGAAATTAGCAATCAGCCCCAGCATTTT.

This clonotype came up many times. The chain links TRBV10-3 to TRBJ2-7, with 7 bases identical to TRBD2. Trimming at V came to 8 bases and at J to 4 bases, leaving 8 bases not matched to a gene. The CDR3 spans 13 residues. CDR1 and CDR2 (germline): ENHRY, SYGVKD. The CDR3 region is CAIARTGGYEQYF. CDR3 sequence (DNA): TGTGCCATCGCACGGACGGGGGGATACGAGCAGTACTTC.

The J gene is TRBJ2-1, the V gene TRBV7-6; 8 positions match TRBD2. Germline values: CDR1 SGHVS, CDR2 FNYEAQ. Trimming took 5 bases from V and 3 from J; bases not matched to a gene: 12. CDR3 size: 17 residues. DNA for the CDR3: TGTGCCAGCAGCCAACTGCGGCTGGCGGGGGGCTACAATGAGCAGTTCTTC. This codes for CASSQLRLAGGYNEQFF. Full variable domain (outside the CDR3, taken from reference TRBV7-6 and TRBJ2-1): GAGVSQSPRYKVTKRGQDVALRCDPISGHVSLYWYRQALGQGPEFLTYFNYEAQQDKSGLPNDRFSAERPEGSISTLTIQRTEQRDSAMYRCASSQLRLAGGYNEQFFGPGTRLTVL.

J is TRBJ2-6 and V is TRBV7-9; D is uncertain. V lost 1 base to trimming and J lost 0 bases, with 4 bases between them. The CDR3 extends over 15 amino acids. Germline CDR1 and CDR2: SEHNR and FQNEAQ (reference sequence). CDR3 amino acids: CASSLVVSGANVLTF. The CDR3 DNA is TGTGCCAGCAGCTTAGTCGTCTCTGGGGCCAACGTCCTGACTTTC.

This clonotype was observed at least ten times. The rearrangement uses TRBV7-8 and TRBJ2-2, with 9 bases lining up with TRBD1. With 6 bases clipped from V and 4 bases from J, the junction kept 12 bases outside the gene matches. The CDR3 spans 17 residues. The germline gives CDR1 SGHVS, CDR2 FQNEAQ. In DNA, the CDR3 is TGTGCCAGCAGAACACAGTACAGGGGGCGCGGCACCGGGGAGCTGTTTTTT. Its translation is CASRTQYRGRGTGELFF.

V is TRBV7-9 and J is TRBJ2-1; 9 bases agree with TRBD1. The germline V gene has CDR1 SEHNR and CDR2 FQNEAQ (reference sequence). The CDR3 is made up of 15 amino acids. With V trimmed by 5 bases and J by 4 bases, 6 bases remained unmatched. The DNA of the CDR3 is TGTGCCAGCAGCCGTTCGGGACAGGGTTACAATGAGCAGTTCTTC. It encodes CASSRSGQGYNEQFF.

In the case of this clonotype: Germline and junction disagree at one end, which may indicate a read error. The chain carries TRBV5-1 and TRBJ2-1; weak D call: TRBD1 (6 bases). Germline V CDR1 and CDR2: SGHRS, YFSETQ. The length of the CDR3 is 15 residues. CDR3 nucleotide sequence: TGCGCCAGCAGCCCTTGGGACAAGTCCTACAATCAGCAGTTCTTC. This codes for CASSPWDKSYNQQFF.

This clonotype has at least ten counts. The rearrangement uses TRBV6-5 and TRBJ1-1; possibly TRBD1 for D (6 bases). Germline V CDR1 and CDR2: MNHEY, SVGAGI. The ends were cut back, 9 bases at V and 5 bases at J, with 16 bases in the middle. CDR3 size: 13 residues. This chain's CDR3 is CASQGQQTTEAFF. CDR3 sequence (DNA): TGTGCCAGTCAGGGACAACAAACGACTGAAGCTTTCTTT.

In this sample, this clonotype turned up many times. The chain couples TRBV12-3 or TRBV12-4 to TRBJ2-1, with 7 bases identical to TRBD1. The CDR3 length is 17 residues. After removal of 4 bases from V and 5 bases from J, the junction contained 14 bases not matched to a gene. CDR3 sequence: CASSWYGAGGKNNEQFF. Here the CDR3 DNA reads TGTGCCAGCAGTTGGTACGGGGCAGGGGGTAAGAACAATGAGCAGTTCTTC.

This clonotype appeared a few times. V and J are TRBV29-1 and TRBJ1-2, with 10 bases lining up with TRBD1. The CDR3 has 13 amino acids. Trimming took 6 bases from V and 7 from J; bases not matched to a gene: 8. Germline V CDR1 and CDR2: SQVTM, ANQGSEA. The CDR3 loop is CSVPDGQGVGYTF. The DNA for the CDR3 is TGCAGCGTGCCCGATGGACAGGGGGTTGGCTACACCTTC.

This clonotype has just a few counts. The rearrangement uses TRBV14 and TRBJ1-2; TRBD1 matches 8 bases. The CDR3 has 15 amino acids. The germline V gene has CDR1 SGHDN and CDR2 FVKESK. The ends lost 5 bases at V and 4 bases at J; junction bases unmatched: 9. The chain's CDR3 is CASSGGTGLFYGYTF. CDR3 sequence (DNA): TGTGCCAGCAGCGGAGGGACAGGCCTCTTCTATGGCTACACCTTC.

The chain joins TRBV12-3 or TRBV12-4 to TRBJ1-1, with D unresolved. This CDR3 region has 12 residues. Trimming removed 6 bases from V and 1 base from J, with 6 bases in between. CDR3 nucleotide sequence: TGTGCCAGCAGGATGAAGAACACTGAAGCTTTCTTT. Its protein product is CASRMKNTEAFF.

The chain employs TRBV18 and TRBJ2-5; 8 bases line up with TRBD1. Trimming removed 4 bases from V and 5 bases from J; junction bases left unmatched: 3. CDR1 is KGHSH and CDR2 is LQKENI in the germline V gene. The CDR3 covers 13 residues. The CDR3 here is CASSQDREETQYF. DNA of the CDR3: TGTGCCAGCTCACAGGACAGGGAGGAGACCCAGTACTTC.

This clonotype appeared a few times. The rearrangement links TRBV5-5 to TRBJ1-4; TRBD1 might be the D (6 bases). Per germline, CDR1 SGHKS and CDR2 YYEKEE (reference sequence). V was cut by 6 bases and J by 12 bases, with 18 bases left in between. The CDR3 sequence is 13 residues long. The CDR3 protein is CASTWSAGGQLFF. For the CDR3, the DNA is TGTGCCAGCACCTGGTCTGCGGGGGGGCAACTGTTTTTT.

This clonotype occurred once. The chain uses TRBV14 and TRBJ1-2, with 9 bases aligning to TRBD1. V lost 0 bases, J lost 7 bases, and 3 bases stayed unmatched. Germline CDR1 SGHDN, CDR2 FVKESK. This CDR3 spans 14 amino acids. The CDR3 protein is CASSQEQGAVGYTF. The DNA of the CDR3 is TGTGCCAGCAGCCAAGAACAGGGGGCCGTTGGCTACACCTTC.

Ten or more counts support this clonotype. This chain joins TRBV6-6 and TRBJ1-2; D unresolved. Germline V gene data show CDR1 as MNHNY and CDR2 as SVGAGI (reference sequence). The CDR3 totals 11 residues. The V end lost 10 bases, the J end lost 5 bases, and 11 bases lay between the germline ends. The CDR3 region is CATRLGYGYTF. In DNA form, the CDR3 reads TGTGCCACGCGTTTAGGGTATGGCTACACCTTC.

The DNA of the CDR3 is TGTGCCAGCAGTACGGACAGGCGTGGTGAAGAGACCCAGTACTTC. This sequence encodes CASSTDRRGEETQYF. The genes are TRBV6-5 and TRBJ2-5; 7 bases align to TRBD1. The V segment lost 5 bases and the J segment 3 bases; nucleotides outside the gene matches: 9. Per germline, CDR1 MNHEY and CDR2 SVGAGI. This CDR3 is built from 15 residues.